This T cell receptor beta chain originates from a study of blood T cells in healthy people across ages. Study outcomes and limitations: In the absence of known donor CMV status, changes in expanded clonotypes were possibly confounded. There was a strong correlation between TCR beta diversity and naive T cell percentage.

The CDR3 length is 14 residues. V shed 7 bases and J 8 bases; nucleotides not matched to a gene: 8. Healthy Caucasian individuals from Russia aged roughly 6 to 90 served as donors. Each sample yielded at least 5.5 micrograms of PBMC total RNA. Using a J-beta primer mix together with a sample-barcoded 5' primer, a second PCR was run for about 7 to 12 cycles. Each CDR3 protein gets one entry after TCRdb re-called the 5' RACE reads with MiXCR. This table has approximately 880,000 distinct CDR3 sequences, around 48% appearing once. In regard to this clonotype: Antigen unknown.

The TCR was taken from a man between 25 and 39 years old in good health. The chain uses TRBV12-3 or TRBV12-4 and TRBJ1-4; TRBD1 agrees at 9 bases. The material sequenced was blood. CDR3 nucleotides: TGTGCCAGCACGGACAGGGGACTTGGGGAAAAACTGTTTTTT. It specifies CASTDRGLGEKLFF.